The clone carrying this T cell receptor beta chain was seen a single time. Its antigen is currently unknown. One end of the junction does not line up with germline, which may come from a read error. Repertoires were generated with immunoSEQ multiplex PCR, while TCRdb's copy carries only in-frame clones and drops some. The sample lists roughly 80,000 clones; 87% were seen once. As to time point: after dendritic cell vaccination, including at tumor progression/relapse. The data originate from a study of glioma-infiltrating T cells after dendritic cell vaccination. CDR1 DFQATT and CDR2 SNEGSKA come from the germline V gene (reference sequence). The CDR3 has 10 residues. Broader study findings: Few patients contributed both blood and tumor specimens.

The material sequenced was blood, taken after dendritic cell vaccination. The chain uses TRBV20-1 and TRBJ1-2; D remains ambiguous. The TCR was taken from a human donor with glioblastoma. CDR3 nucleotides: TGCAGTATAACCCGAGGGCCACCTTCCTTC. This translates into CSITRGPPSF.